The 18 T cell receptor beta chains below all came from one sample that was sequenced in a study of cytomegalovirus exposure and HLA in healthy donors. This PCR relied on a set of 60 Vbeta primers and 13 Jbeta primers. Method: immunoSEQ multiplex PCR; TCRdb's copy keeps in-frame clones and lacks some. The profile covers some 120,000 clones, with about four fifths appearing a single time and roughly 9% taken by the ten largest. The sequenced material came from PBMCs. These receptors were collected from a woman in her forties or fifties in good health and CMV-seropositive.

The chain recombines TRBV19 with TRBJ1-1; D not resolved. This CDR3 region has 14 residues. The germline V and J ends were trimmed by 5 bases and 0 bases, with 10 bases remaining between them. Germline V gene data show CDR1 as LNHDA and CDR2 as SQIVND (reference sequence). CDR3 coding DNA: TGTGCCAGTAGTCCCCAGGCTCTGAACACTGAAGCTTTCTTT. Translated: CASSPQALNTEAFF.

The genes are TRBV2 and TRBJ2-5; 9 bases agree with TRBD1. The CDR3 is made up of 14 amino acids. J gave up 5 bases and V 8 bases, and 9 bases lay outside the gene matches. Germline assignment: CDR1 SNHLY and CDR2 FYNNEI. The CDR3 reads CASDQQGARETQYF. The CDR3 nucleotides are TGTGCCAGCGATCAACAGGGGGCTAGGGAGACCCAGTACTTC.

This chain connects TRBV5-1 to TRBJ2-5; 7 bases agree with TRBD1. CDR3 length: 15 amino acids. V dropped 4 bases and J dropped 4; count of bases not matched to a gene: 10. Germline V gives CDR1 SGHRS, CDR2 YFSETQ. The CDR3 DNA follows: TGCGCCAGCAGCATCAACCCTACAGGGGCAGAGACCCAGTACTTC. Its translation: CASSINPTGAETQYF. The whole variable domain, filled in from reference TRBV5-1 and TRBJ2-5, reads KAGVTQTPRYLIKTRGQQVTLSCSPISGHRSVSWYQQTPGQGLQFLFEYFSETQRNKGNFPGRFSGRQFSNSRSEMNVSTLELGDSALYLCASSINPTGAETQYFGPGTRLLVL.

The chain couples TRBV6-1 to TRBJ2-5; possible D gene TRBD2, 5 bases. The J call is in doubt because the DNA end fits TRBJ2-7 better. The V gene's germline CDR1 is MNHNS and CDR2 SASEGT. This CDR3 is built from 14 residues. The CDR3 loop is CASSAGKIVDEQYF. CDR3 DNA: TGTGCCAGCAGTGCCGGGAAGATCGTGGACGAGCAGTACTTC.

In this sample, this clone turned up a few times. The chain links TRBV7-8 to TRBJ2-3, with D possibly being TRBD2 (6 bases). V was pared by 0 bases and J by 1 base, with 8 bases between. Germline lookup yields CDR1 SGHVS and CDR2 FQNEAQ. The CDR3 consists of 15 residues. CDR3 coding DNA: TGTGCCAGCAGCTTAGCCGGGAGAGGCACAGATACGCAGTATTTT. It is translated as CASSLAGRGTDTQYF. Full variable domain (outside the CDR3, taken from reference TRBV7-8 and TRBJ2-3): GAGVSQSPRYKVAKRGQDVALRCDPISGHVSLFWYQQALGQGPEFLTYFQNEAQLDKSGLPSDRFFAERPEGSVSTLKIQRTQQEDSAVYLCASSLAGRGTDTQYFGPGTRLTVL.

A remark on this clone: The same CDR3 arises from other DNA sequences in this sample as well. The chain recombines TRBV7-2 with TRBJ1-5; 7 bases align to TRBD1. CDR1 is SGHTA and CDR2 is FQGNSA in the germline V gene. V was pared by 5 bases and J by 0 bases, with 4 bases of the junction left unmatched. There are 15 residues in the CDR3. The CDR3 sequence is CASSLGQYSNQPQHF. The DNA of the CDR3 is TGTGCCAGCAGCCTGGGACAGTATAGCAATCAGCCCCAGCATTTT. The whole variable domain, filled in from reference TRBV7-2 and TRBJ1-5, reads GAGVSQSPSNKVTEKGKDVELRCDPISGHTALYWYRQSLGQGLEFLIYFQGNSAPDKSGLPSDRFSAERTGGSVSTLTIQRTQQEDSAVYLCASSLGQYSNQPQHFGDGTRLSIL.

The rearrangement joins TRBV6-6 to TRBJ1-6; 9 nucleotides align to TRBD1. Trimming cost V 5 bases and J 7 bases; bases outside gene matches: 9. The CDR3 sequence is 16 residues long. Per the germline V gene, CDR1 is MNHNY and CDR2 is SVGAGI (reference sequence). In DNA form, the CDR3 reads TGTGCCAGCAGTCGCCTTCGGACAGGGGAAAATTCACCCCTCCACTTT. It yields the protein CASSRLRTGENSPLHF.

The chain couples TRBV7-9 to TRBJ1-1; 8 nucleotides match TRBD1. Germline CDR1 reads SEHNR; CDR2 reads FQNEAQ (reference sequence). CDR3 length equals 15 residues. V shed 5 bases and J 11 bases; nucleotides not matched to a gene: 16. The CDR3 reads CASSKPPLDRARAFF. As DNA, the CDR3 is TGTGCCAGCAGCAAACCCCCCCTGGACAGGGCGAGGGCTTTCTTT.

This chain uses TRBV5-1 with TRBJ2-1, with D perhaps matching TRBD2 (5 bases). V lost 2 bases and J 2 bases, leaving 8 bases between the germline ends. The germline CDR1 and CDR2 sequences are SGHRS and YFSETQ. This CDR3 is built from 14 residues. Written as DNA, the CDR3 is TGCGCCAGCAGCTTCTTCGGGACCTACAATGAGCAGTTCTTC. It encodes CASSFFGTYNEQFF. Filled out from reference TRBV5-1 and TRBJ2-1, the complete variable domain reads KAGVTQTPRYLIKTRGQQVTLSCSPISGHRSVSWYQQTPGQGLQFLFEYFSETQRNKGNFPGRFSGRQFSNSRSEMNVSTLELGDSALYLCASSFFGTYNEQFFGPGTRLTVL.

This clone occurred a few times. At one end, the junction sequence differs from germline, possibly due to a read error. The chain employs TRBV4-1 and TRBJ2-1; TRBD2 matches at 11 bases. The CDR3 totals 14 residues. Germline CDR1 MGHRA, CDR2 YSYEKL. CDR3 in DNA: TGCGCCAGCAGCCAAGTCGGGGTAGCGGGGGGGAAGATCTTC. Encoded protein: CASSQVGVAGGKIF.

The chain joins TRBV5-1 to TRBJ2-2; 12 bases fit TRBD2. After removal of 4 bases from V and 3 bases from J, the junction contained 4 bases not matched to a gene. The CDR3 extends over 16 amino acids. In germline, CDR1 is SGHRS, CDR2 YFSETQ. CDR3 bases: TGCGCCAGCAGCCTCCCTAGCGGGGGGGACACCGGGGAGCTGTTTTTT. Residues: CASSLPSGGDTGELFF.

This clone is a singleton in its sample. The DNA for the CDR3 is TGTGCCAGCAGTGAAGGTGCGGGCGATCAGCCCCAGCATTTT. Protein sequence: CASSEGAGDQPQHF. J is TRBJ1-5 and V is TRBV6-1; D not certain. CDR1 is MNHNS, CDR2 SASEGT, per germline. The CDR3 has 14 residues. V lost 1 base to trimming and J lost 5 bases, with 9 bases between them.

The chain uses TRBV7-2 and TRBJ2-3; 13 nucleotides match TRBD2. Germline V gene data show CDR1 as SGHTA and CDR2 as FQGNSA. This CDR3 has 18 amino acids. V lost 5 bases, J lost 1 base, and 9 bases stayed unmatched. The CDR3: CASSRTSGRAGGTDTQYF. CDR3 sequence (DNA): TGTGCCAGCAGCCGAACTAGCGGGAGGGCTGGAGGCACAGATACGCAGTATTTT.

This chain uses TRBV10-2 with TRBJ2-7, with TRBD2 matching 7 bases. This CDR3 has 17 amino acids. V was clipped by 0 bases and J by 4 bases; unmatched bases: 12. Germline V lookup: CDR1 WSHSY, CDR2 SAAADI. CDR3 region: CASSESAASVGLYEQYF. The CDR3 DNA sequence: TGCGCCAGCAGTGAGTCAGCGGCGAGCGTGGGACTATACGAGCAGTACTTC.

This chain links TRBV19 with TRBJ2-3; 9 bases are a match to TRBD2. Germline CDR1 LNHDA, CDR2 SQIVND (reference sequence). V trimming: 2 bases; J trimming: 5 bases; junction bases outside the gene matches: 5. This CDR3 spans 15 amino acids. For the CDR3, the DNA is TGTGCCAGTAGTATATTTGCGGGGGGGTTAGATACGCAGTATTTT. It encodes CASSIFAGGLDTQYF.

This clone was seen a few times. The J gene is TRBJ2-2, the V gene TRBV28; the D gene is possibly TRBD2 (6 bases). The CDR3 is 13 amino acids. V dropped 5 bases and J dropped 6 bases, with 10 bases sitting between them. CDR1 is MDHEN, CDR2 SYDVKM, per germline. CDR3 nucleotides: TGTGCCAGCAGTCGCGGGAAATCCGGGGAGCTGTTTTTT. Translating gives CASSRGKSGELFF.

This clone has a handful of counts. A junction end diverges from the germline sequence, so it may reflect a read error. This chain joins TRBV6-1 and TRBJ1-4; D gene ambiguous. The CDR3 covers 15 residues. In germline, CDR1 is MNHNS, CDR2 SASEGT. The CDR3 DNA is TGTGCCAGCGGTGATAGACGGGTCTATAATGAAAAACTGTTTTTT. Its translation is CASGDRRVYNEKLFF.

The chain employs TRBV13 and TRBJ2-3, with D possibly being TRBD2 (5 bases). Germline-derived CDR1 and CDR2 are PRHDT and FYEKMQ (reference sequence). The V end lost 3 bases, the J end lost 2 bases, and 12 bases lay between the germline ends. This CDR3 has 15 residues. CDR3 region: CASSFRGGDTDTQYF. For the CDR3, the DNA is TGTGCCAGCAGCTTTCGGGGTGGGGACACAGATACGCAGTATTTT. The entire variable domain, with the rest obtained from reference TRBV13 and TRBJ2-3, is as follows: AAGVIQSPRHLIKEKRETATLKCYPIPRHDTVYWYQQGPGQDPQFLISFYEKMQSDKGSIPDRFSAQQFSDYHSELNMSSLELGDSALYFCASSFRGGDTDTQYFGPGTRLTVL.